The rows below give T cell receptor beta chains drawn from one sample of a study of Ad26.COV2.S vaccination and SARS-CoV-2 variants. Data came from immunoSEQ multiplex PCR; TCRdb stores just in-frame clones and leaves some out. The sample holds approximately 280,000 clones; 87% are singletons and the top ten take roughly 3.5%. The sequenced sample was peripheral blood, obtained in a trial of Ad26.COV2.S vaccine versus placebo. The receptor source for this set is a person between 18 and 65 years old who received the Ad26.COV2.S COVID-19 vaccine or a placebo. Both conserved end residues are trimmed from each CDR3. Each record gives: J gene, V gene, CDR3 protein.

TRBJ2-3 TRBV11-1 ASSLGRSTDTQY
TRBJ1-2 TRBV19 ASSMGLRQGDYGYT
TRBJ1-6 TRBV9 ASSVRGGSPLH
TRBJ2-5 TRBV4-1 ASSQAALAGETQY
TRBJ2-2 TRBV7-2 ASSAFRGAGELF
TRBJ2-3 TRBV18 ASSRGDTQY
TRBJ2-7 TRBV10-3 AISDWDEQY
TRBJ1-1 TRBV2 ASSIQTEAF
TRBJ2-7 TRBV4-1 ASSQVDRTYEQY
TRBJ1-2 TRBV10-3 AISGGGTDYGYT
TRBJ1-5 TRBV18 ASSPDRGLQGNQPQH
TRBJ1-1 TRBV30 AWTSGNIEAF
TRBJ1-2 TRBV7-9 ASSPGQGASYGYT
TRBJ2-1 TRBV7-2 ASSSKTGTSYNEQF
TRBJ1-2 TRBV1 TSSQDLRGGASNYGYT
TRBJ1-1 TRBV29-1 SVVQGLTEAF
TRBJ2-3 TRBV7-9 ASSSTSGRSTDTQY
TRBJ1-1 TRBV2 ASRGGTEAF
TRBJ2-2 TRBV6-1 ASSDGTSGRGDTGELF
TRBJ1-1 TRBV10-3 AISETMGDIGPEAF
TRBJ2-3 TRBV2 ASHRTGGTDTQY
TRBJ1-1 TRBV3-1/TRBV3-2 ASSLRDRALGAF
TRBJ2-2 TRBV5-1 ASSLAGVDTGELF
TRBJ1-6 TRBV7-9 ASSHGADSPLH
TRBJ1-1 TRBV6-2/TRBV6-3 ASSYHGGRATEAF
TRBJ2-5 TRBV5-1 ASSPGTAQETQY
TRBJ2-7 TRBV6-5 ASSPRGAHEQY
TRBJ1-6 TRBV2 ASSEDSSYNSPLH